This T cell receptor beta chain was profiled in a study of T-cell reconstitution after alpha-beta-depleted transplantation in children. Construction of the TCRbeta library involved unique molecular identifiers. One entry per CDR3 protein results from TCRdb running MiXCR on the PCR reads. There are about 830,000 distinct CDR3 sequences in the sample; roughly 15% occur only once, and just under 5% lies in the top ten. In its sample, this clonotype was seen a few times. Its target is unknown. With 4 bases clipped from V and 6 bases from J, the junction kept 16 bases outside the gene matches. Per germline, CDR1 SGHKS and CDR2 YYEKEE (reference sequence). The CDR3 sequence is 16 residues long. Study-wide findings and caveats: In some patients, recipient T cells and intrathymic progenitors surviving conditioning explained high day-60 diversity. Reportedly, only several hundred clones from non-depleted graft cells drove alpha-beta T-cell counts at about two months. The authors attributed T-cell counts and diversity one year after transplant mostly to newly produced T cells.

Sample: PBMCs, mostly from graft donor cells, taken 360 days after TCRalphabeta/CD19-depleted stem cell transplant. The TCR was taken from a male patient aged 10 to 17 who had a stem cell transplant for acute lymphoblastic leukemia, so the T cells may come from the graft donor. This chain uses TRBV5-5 with TRBJ2-7; TRBD1 aligns across 7 bases. The CDR3: CASSRIPYRGSGEQYF. The CDR3 coding sequence is TGTGCCAGCAGCCGGATACCTTACAGGGGTTCCGGCGAGCAGTACTTC.